Below, 7 T cell receptor beta chains from the same sample are listed, as sequenced in a study of CD4 and CD8 cells across lung adenocarcinoma regions. MiXCR, run by TCRdb on the PCR reads, gives a single entry per CDR3 protein. The profile shows tens of thousands of distinct CDR3 sequences, approximately 50% of them singletons. The sample was CD8+ T cells from the center of a lung tumor. The receptors come from a female donor with lung adenocarcinoma. The CD4 and CD8 labels of this study may be unreliable.

There are many counts of this clonotype. This rearrangement joins TRBV27 to TRBJ2-2; D is unresolved. CDR1 MNHEY and CDR2 SMNVEV come from the germline V gene (reference sequence). This CDR3 is built from 15 residues. V gave up 3 bases and J gave up 0 bases, with 8 bases separating them. CDR3 protein: CASSLYGSNTGELFF. The CDR3 bases are TGTGCCAGCAGTTTGTATGGCTCGAACACCGGGGAGCTGTTTTTT.

The rearrangement links TRBV27 to TRBJ2-3; tentatively, D is TRBD2 (6 bases). The CDR3 covers 16 residues. Trimming took 6 bases from V and 6 from J, leaving 22 bases between them. Per the germline V gene, CDR1 is MNHEY and CDR2 is SMNVEV (reference sequence). For the CDR3, the DNA is TGTGCCAGCAGGTCTCTGCAGGCTATGGGGACTGATACGCAGTATTTT. Protein product: CASRSLQAMGTDTQYF.

Concerning this clonotype: Sequence at one end of the junction differs from germline and may be a read error. The gene calls are TRBV27 and TRBJ2-4; D gene uncertain. This CDR3 region has 12 residues. Germline values: CDR1 MNHEY, CDR2 SMNVEV (reference sequence). The CDR3 nucleotides are TGTGCCAGCAGTCGCCTCACAAACACGCAGTATTTC. Amino acids: CASSRLTNTQYF.

The gene calls are TRBV10-2 and TRBJ2-5; 16 bases fit TRBD2. The J call may be incorrect, as the DNA end agrees better with TRBJ2-7. There are 15 residues in the CDR3. Germline assignment: CDR1 WSHSY and CDR2 SAAADI. The CDR3 nucleotides are TGCGCCAGCGGGACTAGCGGGGGGGCCTCCTACGAGCAGTACTTC. Translating gives CASGTSGGASYEQYF.

Remarks on this clonotype: The junction and the germline gene differ at one end; a read error may be behind it. This rearrangement joins TRBV7-2 to TRBJ2-3, with 7 bases lining up with TRBD1. The CDR3 is 14 residues long. The germline V gene has CDR1 SGHTA and CDR2 FQGNSA. The CDR3 region has the DNA TGTGCCGGCAGGCGACAGGGAGCCAAAAATACGCAGTATTTC. Its protein product is CAGRRQGAKNTQYF.

This chain links TRBV10-3 with TRBJ2-1; D possibly corresponds to TRBD1 (8 bases). The DNA end is more similar to TRBJ2-7, so the J call may be wrong. The CDR3 sequence is 15 residues long. Per the germline V gene, CDR1 is ENHRY and CDR2 is SYGVKD. DNA of the CDR3: TGTGCCATCAGTGAGTCCGTACAGGGGGGGTACGAGCAGTACTTC. Translated, it gives CAISESVQGGYEQYF.

Comment on this clonotype: A read error may produce the germline difference seen at one junction end. This chain uses TRBV11-3 with TRBJ2-3; tentative D call: TRBD1 (5 bases). This CDR3 is 13 amino acids long. Germline CDR1 and CDR2: SGHNT and YENEEA. CDR3 nucleotides: TGTGCCAGGGGGCTCGTAGTGACAGATACGCAGTATTTC. It codes for CARGLVVTDTQYF.